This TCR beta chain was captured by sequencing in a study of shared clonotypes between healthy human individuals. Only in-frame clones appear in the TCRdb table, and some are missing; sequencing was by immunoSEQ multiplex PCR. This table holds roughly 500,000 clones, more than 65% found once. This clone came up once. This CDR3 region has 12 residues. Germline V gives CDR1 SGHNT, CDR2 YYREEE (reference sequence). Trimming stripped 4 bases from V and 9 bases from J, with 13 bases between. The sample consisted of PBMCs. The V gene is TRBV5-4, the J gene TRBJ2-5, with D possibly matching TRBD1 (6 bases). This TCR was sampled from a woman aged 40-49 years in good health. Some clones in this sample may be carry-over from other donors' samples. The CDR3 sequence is CASSKENRAQYF. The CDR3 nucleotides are TGTGCCAGCAGCAAAGAAAACAGGGCCCAGTACTTC.